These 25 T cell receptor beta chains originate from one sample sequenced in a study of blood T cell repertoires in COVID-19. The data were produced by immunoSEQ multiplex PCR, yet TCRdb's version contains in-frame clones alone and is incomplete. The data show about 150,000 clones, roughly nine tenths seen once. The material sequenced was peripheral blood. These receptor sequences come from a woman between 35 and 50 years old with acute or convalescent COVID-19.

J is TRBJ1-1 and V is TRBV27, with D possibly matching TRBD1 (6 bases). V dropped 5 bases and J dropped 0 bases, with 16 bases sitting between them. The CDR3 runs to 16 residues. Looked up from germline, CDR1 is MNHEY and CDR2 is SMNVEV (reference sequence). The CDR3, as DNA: TGTGCCAGCAGTCCCGGACAGCTACACATGAACACTGAAGCTTTCTTT. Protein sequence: CASSPGQLHMNTEAFF.

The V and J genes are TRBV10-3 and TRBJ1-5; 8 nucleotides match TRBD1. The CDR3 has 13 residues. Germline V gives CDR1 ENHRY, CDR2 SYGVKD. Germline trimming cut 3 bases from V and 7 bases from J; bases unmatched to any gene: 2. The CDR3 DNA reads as TGTGCCATCAGTGAAACAGGGGGGCAGCCCCAGCATTTT. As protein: CAISETGGQPQHF.

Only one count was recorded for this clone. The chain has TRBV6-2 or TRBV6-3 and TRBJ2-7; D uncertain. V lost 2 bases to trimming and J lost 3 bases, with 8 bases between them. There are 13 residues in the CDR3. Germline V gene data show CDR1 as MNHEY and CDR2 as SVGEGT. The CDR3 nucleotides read TGTGCCAGCAGTTACGTTCGACTCTACGAGCAGTACTTC. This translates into CASSYVRLYEQYF.

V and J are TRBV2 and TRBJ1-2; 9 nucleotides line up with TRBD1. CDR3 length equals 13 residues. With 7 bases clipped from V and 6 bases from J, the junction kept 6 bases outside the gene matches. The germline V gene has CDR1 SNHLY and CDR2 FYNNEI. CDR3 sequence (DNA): TGTGCCAGCACCGAACAGGGGGCAGATGGCTACACCTTC. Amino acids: CASTEQGADGYTF. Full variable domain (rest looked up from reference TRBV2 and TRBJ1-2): EPEVTQTPSHQVTQMGQEVILRCVPISNHLYFYWYRQILGQKVEFLVSFYNNEISEKSEIFDDQFSVERPDGSNFTLKIRSTKLEDSAMYFCASTEQGADGYTFGSGTRLTVV.

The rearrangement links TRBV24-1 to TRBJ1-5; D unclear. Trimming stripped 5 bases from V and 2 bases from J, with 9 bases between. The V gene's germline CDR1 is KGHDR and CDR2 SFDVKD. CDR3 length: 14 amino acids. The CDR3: CATSVGNGNQPQHF. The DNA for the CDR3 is TGTGCCACCAGTGTCGGGAACGGCAATCAGCCCCAGCATTTT.

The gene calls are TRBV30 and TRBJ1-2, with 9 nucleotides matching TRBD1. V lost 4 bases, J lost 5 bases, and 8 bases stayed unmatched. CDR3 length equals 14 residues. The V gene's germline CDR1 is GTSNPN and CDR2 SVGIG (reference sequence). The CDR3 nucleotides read TGTGCCTGGACTCTGGGGGGACAGGGATATGGCTACACCTTC. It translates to CAWTLGGQGYGYTF.

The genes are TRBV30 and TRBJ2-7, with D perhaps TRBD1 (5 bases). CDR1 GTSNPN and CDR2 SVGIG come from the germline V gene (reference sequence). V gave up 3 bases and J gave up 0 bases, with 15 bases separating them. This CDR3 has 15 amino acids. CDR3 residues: CAWSPFDSSSYEQYF. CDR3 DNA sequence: TGTGCCTGGAGCCCCTTCGACAGTAGCTCCTACGAGCAGTACTTC. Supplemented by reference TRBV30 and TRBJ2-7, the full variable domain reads SQTIHQWPATLVQPVGSPLSLECTVEGTSNPNLYWYRQAAGRGLQLLFYSVGIGQISSEVPQNLSASRPQDRQFILSSKKLLLSDSGFYLCAWSPFDSSSYEQYFGPGTRLTVT.

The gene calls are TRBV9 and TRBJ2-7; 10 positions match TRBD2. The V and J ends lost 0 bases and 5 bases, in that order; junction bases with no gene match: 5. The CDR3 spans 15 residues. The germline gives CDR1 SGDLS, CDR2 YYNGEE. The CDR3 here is CASSVEGAGGDEQYF. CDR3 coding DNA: TGTGCCAGCAGCGTAGAGGGAGCGGGAGGGGACGAGCAGTACTTC.

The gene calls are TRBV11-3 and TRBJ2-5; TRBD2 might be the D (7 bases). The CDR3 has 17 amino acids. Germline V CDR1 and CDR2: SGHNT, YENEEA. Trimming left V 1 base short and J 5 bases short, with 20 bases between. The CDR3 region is CASSLAVSGGASETQYF. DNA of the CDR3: TGTGCCAGCAGCTTAGCTGTTTCGGGGGGCGCTTCCGAGACCCAGTACTTC. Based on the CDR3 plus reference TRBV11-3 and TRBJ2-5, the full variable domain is EAGVVQSPRYKIIEKKQPVAFWCNPISGHNTLYWYLQNLGQGPELLIRYENEEAVDDSQLPKDRFSAERLKGVDSTLKIQPAELGDSAVYLCASSLAVSGGASETQYFGPGTRLLVL.

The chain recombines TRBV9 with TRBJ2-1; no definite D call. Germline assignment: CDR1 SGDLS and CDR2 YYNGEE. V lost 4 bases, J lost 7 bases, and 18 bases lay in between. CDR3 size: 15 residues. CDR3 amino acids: CASSLSELSGNEQFF. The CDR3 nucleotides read TGTGCCAGCAGCCTATCAGAACTATCCGGAAATGAGCAGTTCTTC.

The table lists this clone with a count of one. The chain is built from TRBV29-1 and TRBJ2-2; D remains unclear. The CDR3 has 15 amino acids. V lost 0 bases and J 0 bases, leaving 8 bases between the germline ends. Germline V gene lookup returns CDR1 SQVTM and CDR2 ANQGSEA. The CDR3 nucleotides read TGCAGCGTTGAAGAGGCAGGAACGAACACCGGGGAGCTGTTTTTT. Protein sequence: CSVEEAGTNTGELFF.

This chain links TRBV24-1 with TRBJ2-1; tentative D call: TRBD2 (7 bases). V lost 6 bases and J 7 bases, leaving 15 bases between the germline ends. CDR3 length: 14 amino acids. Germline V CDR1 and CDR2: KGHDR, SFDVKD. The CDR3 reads CATSIRGAKNEQFF. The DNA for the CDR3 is TGTGCCACCAGTATTCGGGGGGCGAAAAATGAGCAGTTCTTC.

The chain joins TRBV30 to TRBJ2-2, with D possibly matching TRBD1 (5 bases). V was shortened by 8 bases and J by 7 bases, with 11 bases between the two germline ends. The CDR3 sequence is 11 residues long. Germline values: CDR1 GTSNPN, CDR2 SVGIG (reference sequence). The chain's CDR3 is CARSRGGELFF. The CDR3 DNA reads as TGTGCCAGATCAAGGGGCGGGGAGCTGTTTTTT.

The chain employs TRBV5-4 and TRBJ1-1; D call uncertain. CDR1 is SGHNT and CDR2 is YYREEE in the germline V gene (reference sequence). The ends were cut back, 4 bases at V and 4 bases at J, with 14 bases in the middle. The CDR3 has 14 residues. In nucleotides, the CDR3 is TGTGCCAGCAGCCCCCAAACCGGGAGCACTGAAGCTTTCTTT. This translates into CASSPQTGSTEAFF.

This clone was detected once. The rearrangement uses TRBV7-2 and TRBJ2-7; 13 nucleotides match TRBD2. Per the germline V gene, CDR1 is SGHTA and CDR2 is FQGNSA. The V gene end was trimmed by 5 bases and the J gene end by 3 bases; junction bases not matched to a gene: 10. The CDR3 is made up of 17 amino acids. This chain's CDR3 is CASSVQGLAGHLYEQYF. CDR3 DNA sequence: TGTGCCAGCAGCGTACAGGGACTAGCGGGACACCTCTACGAGCAGTACTTC.

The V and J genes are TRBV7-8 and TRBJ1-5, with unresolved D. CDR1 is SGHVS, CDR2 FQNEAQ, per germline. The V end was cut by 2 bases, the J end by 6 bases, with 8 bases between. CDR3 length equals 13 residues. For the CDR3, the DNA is TGTGCCAGCAGCTTACGCGGGGTTCAGCCCCAGCATTTT. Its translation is CASSLRGVQPQHF.

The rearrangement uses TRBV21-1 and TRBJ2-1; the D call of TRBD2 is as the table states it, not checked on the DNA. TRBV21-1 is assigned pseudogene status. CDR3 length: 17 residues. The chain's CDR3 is CASSPSPAGGADNEQFF. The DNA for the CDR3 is TGTGCCAGCAGCCCGTCCCCCGCGGGGGGGGCCGACAATGAGCAGTTCTTC.

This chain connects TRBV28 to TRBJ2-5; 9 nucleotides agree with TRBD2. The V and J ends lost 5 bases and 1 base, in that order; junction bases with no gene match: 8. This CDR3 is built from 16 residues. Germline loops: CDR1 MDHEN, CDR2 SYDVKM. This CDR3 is CASSMGTSRFQETQYF. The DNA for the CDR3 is TGTGCCAGCAGTATGGGGACTAGCCGATTCCAAGAGACCCAGTACTTC.

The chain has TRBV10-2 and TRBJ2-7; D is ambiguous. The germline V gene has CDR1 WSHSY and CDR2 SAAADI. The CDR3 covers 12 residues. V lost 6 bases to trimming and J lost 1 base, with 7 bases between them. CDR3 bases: TGCGCCAGCAGCGAGGCGTCCTACGAGCAGTACTTC. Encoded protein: CASSEASYEQYF.

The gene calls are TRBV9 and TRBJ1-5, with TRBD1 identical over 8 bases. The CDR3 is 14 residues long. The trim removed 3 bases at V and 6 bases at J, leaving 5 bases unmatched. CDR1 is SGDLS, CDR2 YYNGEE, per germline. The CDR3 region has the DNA TGTGCCAGCAGCGGGACAGGGTCCGGTCAGCCCCAGCATTTT. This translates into CASSGTGSGQPQHF.

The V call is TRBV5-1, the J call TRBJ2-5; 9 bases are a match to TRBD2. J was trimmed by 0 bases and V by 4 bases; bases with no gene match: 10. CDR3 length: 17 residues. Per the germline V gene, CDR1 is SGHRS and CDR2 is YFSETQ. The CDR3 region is CASSKLPAGGYQETQYF. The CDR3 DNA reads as TGCGCCAGCAGCAAGTTACCAGCGGGAGGATACCAAGAGACCCAGTACTTC. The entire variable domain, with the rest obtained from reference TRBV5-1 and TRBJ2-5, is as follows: KAGVTQTPRYLIKTRGQQVTLSCSPISGHRSVSWYQQTPGQGLQFLFEYFSETQRNKGNFPGRFSGRQFSNSRSEMNVSTLELGDSALYLCASSKLPAGGYQETQYFGPGTRLLVL.

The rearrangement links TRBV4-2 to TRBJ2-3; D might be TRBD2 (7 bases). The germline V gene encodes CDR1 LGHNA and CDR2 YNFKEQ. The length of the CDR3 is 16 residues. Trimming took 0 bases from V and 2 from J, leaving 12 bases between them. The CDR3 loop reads CASSQDWEGDTDTQYF. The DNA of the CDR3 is TGTGCCAGCAGCCAAGATTGGGAGGGGGACACAGATACGCAGTATTTT.

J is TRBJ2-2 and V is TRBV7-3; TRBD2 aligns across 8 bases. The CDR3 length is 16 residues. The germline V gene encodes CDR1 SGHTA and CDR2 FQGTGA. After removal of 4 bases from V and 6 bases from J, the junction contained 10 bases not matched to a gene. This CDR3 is CASSSTSGLLAGELFF. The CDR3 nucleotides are TGTGCCAGCAGCTCCACTAGCGGCCTTCTTGCCGGGGAGCTGTTTTTT.

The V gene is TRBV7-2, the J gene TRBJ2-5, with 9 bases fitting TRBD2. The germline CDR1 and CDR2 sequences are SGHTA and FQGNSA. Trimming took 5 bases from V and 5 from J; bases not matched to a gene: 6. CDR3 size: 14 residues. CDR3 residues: CASSRTSVKETQYF. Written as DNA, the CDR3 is TGTGCCAGCAGCCGGACTAGCGTGAAGGAGACCCAGTACTTC.

Written as DNA, the CDR3 is TGTGCCAGCAGTTCCCATACAGGGGGGCGAGAAAAACTGTTTTTT. Residues: CASSSHTGGREKLFF. The chain is built from TRBV27 and TRBJ1-4, with TRBD1 matching over 8 bases. The CDR3 totals 15 residues. Looked up from germline, CDR1 is MNHEY and CDR2 is SMNVEV (reference sequence). V was pared by 4 bases and J by 8 bases, with 9 bases of the junction left unmatched.